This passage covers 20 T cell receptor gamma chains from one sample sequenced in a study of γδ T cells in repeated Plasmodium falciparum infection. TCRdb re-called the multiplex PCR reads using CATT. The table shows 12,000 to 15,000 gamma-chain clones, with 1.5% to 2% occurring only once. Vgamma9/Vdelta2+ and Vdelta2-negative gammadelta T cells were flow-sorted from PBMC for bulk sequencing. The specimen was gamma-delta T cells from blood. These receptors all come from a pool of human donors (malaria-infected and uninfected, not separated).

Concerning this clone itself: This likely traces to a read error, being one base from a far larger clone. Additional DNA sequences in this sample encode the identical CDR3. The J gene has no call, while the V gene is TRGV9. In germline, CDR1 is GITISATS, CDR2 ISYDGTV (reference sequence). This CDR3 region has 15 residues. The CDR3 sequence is CALWEGKLNYYKKLF. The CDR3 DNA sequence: TGTGCCTTGTGGGAGGGAAAACTGAATTATTATAAGAAGCTCTTT.

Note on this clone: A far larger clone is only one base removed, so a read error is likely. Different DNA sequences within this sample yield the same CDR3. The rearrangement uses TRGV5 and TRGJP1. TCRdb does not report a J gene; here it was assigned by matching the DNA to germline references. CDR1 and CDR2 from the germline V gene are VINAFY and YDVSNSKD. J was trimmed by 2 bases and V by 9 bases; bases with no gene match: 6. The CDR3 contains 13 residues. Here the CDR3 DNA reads TGTGCCACCCGAAACACCACTGGTTGGTTCAAGATATTT. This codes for CATRNTTGWFKIF.

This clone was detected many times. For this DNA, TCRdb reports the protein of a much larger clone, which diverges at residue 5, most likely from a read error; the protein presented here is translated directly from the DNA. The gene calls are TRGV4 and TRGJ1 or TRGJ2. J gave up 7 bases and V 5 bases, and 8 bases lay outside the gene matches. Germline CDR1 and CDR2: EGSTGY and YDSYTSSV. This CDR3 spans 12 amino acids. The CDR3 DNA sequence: TGTGCCACCTGGGGTGTTAACTATAAGAAACTCTTT. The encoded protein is CATWGVNYKKLF.

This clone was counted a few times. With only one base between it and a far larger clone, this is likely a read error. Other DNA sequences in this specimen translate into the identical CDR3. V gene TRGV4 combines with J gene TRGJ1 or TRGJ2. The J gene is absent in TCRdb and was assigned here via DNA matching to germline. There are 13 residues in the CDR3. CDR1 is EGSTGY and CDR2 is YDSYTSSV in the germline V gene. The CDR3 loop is CATWDRNYYKKLF. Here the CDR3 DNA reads TGTGCCACCTGGGATCGCAATTATTACAAGAAACTCTTT.

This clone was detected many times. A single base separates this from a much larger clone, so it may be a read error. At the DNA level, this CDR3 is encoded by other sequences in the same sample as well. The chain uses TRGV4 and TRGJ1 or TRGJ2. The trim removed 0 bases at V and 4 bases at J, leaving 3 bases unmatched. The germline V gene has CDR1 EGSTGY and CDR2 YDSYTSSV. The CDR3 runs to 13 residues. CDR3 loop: CATWDGRYYKKLF. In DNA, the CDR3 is TGTGCCACCTGGGATGGGCGATATTATAAGAAACTCTTT.

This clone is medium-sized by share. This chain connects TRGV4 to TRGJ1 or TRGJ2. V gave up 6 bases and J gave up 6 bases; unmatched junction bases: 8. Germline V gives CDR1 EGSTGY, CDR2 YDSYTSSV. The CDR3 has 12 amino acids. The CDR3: CATWFSCYKKLF. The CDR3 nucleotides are TGTGCCACCTGGTTCTCTTGTTATAAGAAACTCTTT.

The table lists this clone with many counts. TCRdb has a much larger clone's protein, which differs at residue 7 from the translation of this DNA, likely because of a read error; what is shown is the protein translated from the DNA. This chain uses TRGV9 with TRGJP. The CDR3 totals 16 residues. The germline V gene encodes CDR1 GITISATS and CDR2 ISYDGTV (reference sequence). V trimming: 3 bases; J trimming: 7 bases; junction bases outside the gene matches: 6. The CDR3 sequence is CALWELWELGKKIKVF. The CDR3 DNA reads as TGTGCCTTGTGGGAGCTCTGGGAGTTGGGCAAAAAAATCAAGGTATTT.

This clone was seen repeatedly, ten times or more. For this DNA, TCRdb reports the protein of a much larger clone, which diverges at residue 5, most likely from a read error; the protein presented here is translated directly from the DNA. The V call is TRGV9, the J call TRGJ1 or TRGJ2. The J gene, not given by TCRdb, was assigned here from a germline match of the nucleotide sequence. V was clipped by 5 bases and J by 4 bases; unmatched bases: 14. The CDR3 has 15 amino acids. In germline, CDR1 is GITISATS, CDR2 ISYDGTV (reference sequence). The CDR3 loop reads CALWGLPIFYYKKLF. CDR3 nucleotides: TGTGCCTTGTGGGGGTTGCCGATTTTCTATTATAAGAAACTCTTT.

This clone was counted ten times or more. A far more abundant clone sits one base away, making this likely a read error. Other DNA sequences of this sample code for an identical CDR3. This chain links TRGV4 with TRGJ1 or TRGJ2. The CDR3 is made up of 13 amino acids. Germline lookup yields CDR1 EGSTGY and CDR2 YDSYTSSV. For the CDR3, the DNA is TGTGCCACCTGGGATAGAGGTTATTATAAGAAGCTCTTT. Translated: CATWDRGYYKKLF.

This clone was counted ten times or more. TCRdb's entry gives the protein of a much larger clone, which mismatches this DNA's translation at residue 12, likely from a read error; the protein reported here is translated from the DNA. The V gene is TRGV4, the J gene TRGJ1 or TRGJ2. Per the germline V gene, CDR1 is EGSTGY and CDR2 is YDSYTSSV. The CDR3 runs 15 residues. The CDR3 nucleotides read TGTGCCACCTGGGATGGCAAGGGAACTTATTATGAGAAACTCTTT. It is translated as CATWDGKGTYYEKLF.

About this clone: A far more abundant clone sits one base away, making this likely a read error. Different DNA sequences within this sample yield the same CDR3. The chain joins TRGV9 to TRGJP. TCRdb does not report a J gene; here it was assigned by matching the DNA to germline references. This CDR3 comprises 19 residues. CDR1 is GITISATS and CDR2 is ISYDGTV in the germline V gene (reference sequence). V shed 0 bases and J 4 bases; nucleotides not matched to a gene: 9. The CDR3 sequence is CALWEVHRPQELGKKIKVF. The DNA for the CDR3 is TGTGCCTTGTGGGAGGTGCATCGTCCTCAAGAGTTGGGCAAAAAAATCAAGGTATTT.

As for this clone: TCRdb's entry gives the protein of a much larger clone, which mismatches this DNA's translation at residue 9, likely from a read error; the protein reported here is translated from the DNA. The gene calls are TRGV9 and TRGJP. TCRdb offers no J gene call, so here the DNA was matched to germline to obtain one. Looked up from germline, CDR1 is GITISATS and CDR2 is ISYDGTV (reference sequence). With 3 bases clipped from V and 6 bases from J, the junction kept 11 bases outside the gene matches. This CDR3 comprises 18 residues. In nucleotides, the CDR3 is TGTGCCTTGTGGGAGTCCAACCCTCGAGAGTTGGGCAAAAAAATCAAGGTATTT. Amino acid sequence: CALWESNPRELGKKIKVF.

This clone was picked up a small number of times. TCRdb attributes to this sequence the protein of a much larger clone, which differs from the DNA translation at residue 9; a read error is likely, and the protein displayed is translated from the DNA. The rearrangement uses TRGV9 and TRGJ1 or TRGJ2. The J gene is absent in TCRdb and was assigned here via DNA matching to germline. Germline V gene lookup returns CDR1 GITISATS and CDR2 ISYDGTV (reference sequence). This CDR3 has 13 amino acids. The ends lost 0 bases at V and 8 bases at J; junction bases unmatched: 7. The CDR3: CALWEVHRHKKLF. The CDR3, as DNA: TGTGCCTTGTGGGAGGTGCACCGGCATAAGAAACTCTTT.

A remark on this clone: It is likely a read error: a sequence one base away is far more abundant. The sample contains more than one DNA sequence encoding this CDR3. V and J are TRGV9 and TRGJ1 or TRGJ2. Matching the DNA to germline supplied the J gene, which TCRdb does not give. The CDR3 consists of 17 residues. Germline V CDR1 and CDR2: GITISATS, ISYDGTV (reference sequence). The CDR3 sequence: CALWEAYKYQNYYKKLF. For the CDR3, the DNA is TGTGCCTTATGGGAGGCCTACAAATATCAGAATTATTATAAGAAACTCTTT.

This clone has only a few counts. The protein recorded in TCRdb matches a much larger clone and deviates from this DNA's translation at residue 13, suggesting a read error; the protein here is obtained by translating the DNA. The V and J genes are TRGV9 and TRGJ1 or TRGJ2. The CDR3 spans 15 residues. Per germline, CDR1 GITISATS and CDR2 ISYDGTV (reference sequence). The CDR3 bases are TGTGCCTTGTGGGAGTCTAAAGCGCCATATTATAAGAGACTCTTT. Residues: CALWESKAPYYKRLF.

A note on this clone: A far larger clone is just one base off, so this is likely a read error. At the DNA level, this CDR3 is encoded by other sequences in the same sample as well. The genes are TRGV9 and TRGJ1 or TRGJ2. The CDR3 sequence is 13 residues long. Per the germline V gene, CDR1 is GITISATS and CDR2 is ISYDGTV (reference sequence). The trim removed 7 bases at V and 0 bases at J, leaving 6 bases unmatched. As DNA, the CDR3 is TGTGCCTTGTGCCGACCGAATTATTATAAGAAACTCTTT. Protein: CALCRPNYYKKLF.

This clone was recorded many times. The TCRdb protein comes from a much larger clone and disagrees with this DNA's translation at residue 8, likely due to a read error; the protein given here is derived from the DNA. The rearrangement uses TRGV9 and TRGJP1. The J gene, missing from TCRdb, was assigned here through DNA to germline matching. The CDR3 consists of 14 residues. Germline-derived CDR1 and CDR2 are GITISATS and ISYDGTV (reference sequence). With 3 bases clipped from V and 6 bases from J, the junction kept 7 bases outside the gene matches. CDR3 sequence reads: CALWELGAGWFKIF. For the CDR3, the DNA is TGTGCCTTGTGGGAGTTAGGCGCTGGTTGGTTCAAGATATTT.

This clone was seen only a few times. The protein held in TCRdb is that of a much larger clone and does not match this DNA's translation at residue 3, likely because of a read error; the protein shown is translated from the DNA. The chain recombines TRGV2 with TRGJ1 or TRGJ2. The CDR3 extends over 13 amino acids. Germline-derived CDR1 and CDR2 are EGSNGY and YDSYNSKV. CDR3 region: CAPWDGPEYKKLF. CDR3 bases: TGTGCCCCCTGGGACGGGCCGGAATATAAGAAACTCTTT.

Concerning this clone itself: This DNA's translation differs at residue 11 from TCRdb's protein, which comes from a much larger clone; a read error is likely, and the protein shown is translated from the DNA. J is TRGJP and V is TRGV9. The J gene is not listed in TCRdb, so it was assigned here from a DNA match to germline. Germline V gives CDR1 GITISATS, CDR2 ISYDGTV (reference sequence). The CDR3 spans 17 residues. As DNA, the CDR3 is TGTGCCTTGTGGGAGGCGCCTTCCCAGTTGGACAAAAAAATCAAGGTATTT. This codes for CALWEAPSQLDKKIKVF.

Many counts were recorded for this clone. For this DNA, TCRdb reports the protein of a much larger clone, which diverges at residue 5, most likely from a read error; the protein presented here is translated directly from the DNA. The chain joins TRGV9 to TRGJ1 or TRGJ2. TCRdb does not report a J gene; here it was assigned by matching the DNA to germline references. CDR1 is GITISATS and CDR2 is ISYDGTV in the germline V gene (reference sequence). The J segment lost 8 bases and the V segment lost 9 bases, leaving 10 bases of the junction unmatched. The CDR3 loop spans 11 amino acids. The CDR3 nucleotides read TGTGCCTTGCGGGGTCAACATAAGAAACTCTTT. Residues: CALRGQHKKLF.